Each of the 8 T cell receptor delta chains below was sequenced from the same sample in a study of γδ T cells in repeated Plasmodium falciparum infection listed by TCRdb under 2021. For bulk TCR repertoire analysis, Vgamma9/Vdelta2+ and Vdelta2-negative gammadelta T cell populations were flow-sorted out of peripheral blood mononuclear cells. The library was obtained by multiplex PCR. The sequencer listed for this sample is Illumina MiSeq. With CATT, TCRdb called clones again from the public reads; duplicate DNA rows were later joined. Present in this sample are 50,000 or so delta-chain clones, around 1.6% of which were seen just once. The top ten clones comprise 8.6% of the sample. Sequenced input: gamma-delta T cells from blood. The origin of the receptors is a pool of human donors (malaria-infected and uninfected, not separated).

As for this clone: TCRdb assigns this DNA the protein of a much larger clone, which departs from its translation at residue 9; this likely reflects a read error, and the protein shown comes from translating the DNA. The rearrangement uses TRDV2 and TRDJ1; 8 bases agree with TRDD3. Germline-derived CDR1 and CDR2 are GEAIGNYY and EKD. This CDR3 is 18 amino acids long. V shed 1 base and J 4 bases; nucleotides not matched to a gene: 16. The CDR3 sequence is CACDTLLRKSLGVDKLIF. As DNA, the CDR3 is TGTGCCTGTGACACTCTCCTACGTAAGTCACTGGGGGTCGATAAACTCATCTTT.

This clone was observed at least ten times. The protein given by TCRdb reflects a much larger clone and differs at residue 4 from this DNA's translation, likely from a read error; the protein shown is the DNA's translation. The chain combines TRDV2 with TRDJ1; the match to TRDD3 covers 9 bases. The CDR3 totals 22 residues. The junction had 27 bases not matched to a gene; V was cut back by 5 bases and J by 0 bases. Germline CDR1 GEAIGNYY, CDR2 EKD. The CDR3 reads CACVKRPRRGDTPNSYTDKLIF. CDR3 DNA sequence: TGTGCCTGTGTTAAACGCCCTCGTCGGGGGGATACCCCAAACTCGTACACCGATAAACTCATCTTT.

Details on this clone: TCRdb pairs this DNA with a much larger clone's protein that differs at residue 13, likely a read error; the protein shown was translated from the DNA. CDR3 sequence: CALGQCSKGAGGCGLIF. The CDR3, as DNA: TGTGCTCTTGGGCAGTGTAGTAAGGGAGCCGGGGGATGCGGACTCATCTTT. This chain joins TRDV1 and TRDJ1; TRDD3 aligns across 7 bases. The J gene is absent in TCRdb and was assigned here via DNA matching to germline. This CDR3 is built from 17 residues. The germline gives CDR1 TSWWSYY, CDR2 QGS. V lost 5 bases, J lost 10 bases, and 22 bases stayed unmatched.

This clone has more than one count but fewer than ten. The protein held in TCRdb is that of a much larger clone and does not match this DNA's translation at residue 13, likely because of a read error; the protein shown is translated from the DNA. The chain uses TRDV1 and TRDJ2, with TRDD3 matching over 12 bases. The J gene, missing from TCRdb, was assigned here through DNA to germline matching. Per the germline V gene, CDR1 is TSWWSYY and CDR2 is QGS. This CDR3 is built from 17 residues. This chain's CDR3 is CALGFTGGYPPTVQLFF. The CDR3 DNA sequence: TGTGCTCTTGGATTTACTGGGGGATACCCCCCGACAGTACAACTCTTCTTT.

Notes on this clone: This DNA's translation differs at residue 6 from TCRdb's protein, which comes from a much larger clone; a read error is likely, and the protein shown is translated from the DNA. The chain couples TRDV1 to TRDJ1; 9 positions agree with TRDD3. Here the J gene came from matching the DNA to germline, since TCRdb omits it. The ends lost 1 base at V and 0 bases at J; junction bases unmatched: 18. The CDR3 is made up of 21 amino acids. Germline V gene sequence: CDR1 TSWWSYY, CDR2 QGS. The CDR3 region has the DNA TGTGCTCTTGGGGAACCCGTAGTTTCGGGGGATACCTGCTGGGACACCGATAAACTCATCTTT. This codes for CALGEPVVSGDTCWDTDKLIF.

Note on this clone: TCRdb's listed protein matches a much larger clone and diverges from this DNA's translation at residue 12, likely through a read error; the protein shown comes from the DNA. This chain links TRDV1 with TRDJ1; no clear D gene. This CDR3 is 20 amino acids long. Germline lookup yields CDR1 TSWWSYY and CDR2 QGS. Trimming removed 2 bases at V and 1 base at J, with 26 bases between. CDR3 amino acids: CALGENSGPSSEVLTDKLIF. In DNA form, the CDR3 reads TGTGCTCTTGGGGAAAACAGCGGGCCATCCTCGGAGGTCCTCACCGATAAACTCATCTTT.

In regard to this clone: A far larger clone is one base from this, pointing to a likely read error. Distinct nucleotide sequences in the sample also encode this CDR3. V gene TRDV1 combines with J gene TRDJ1, with 7 bases aligning to TRDD2. As TCRdb names no J gene, one was assigned here on the basis of a DNA match to germline. CDR3 size: 17 residues. Germline assignment: CDR1 TSWWSYY and CDR2 QGS. CDR3 loop: CALGEPFLYTGTDKLIF. CDR3 nucleotide sequence: TGTGCTCTCGGGGAACCCTTCCTCTACACTGGCACCGATAAACTCATCTTT.

This clone turned up a few times. A far larger clone differs by one base, so this is likely a read error. Other DNA sequences in the sample encode the same CDR3. J is TRDJ1 and V is TRAV29/DV5; the match to TRDD3 covers 10 bases. V gave up 3 bases and J gave up 7 bases; unmatched junction bases: 18. The CDR3 length is 17 residues. The germline gives CDR1 NSMFDY, CDR2 ISSIKDK. The CDR3 here is CAATLRIGGYARFKLIF. In DNA, the CDR3 is TGTGCAGCAACGCTTCGTATAGGGGGATACGCACGGTTTAAACTCATCTTT. The full variable domain, in which reference TRAV29/DV5 and TRDJ1 provide the parts outside the CDR3, is DQQVKQNSPSLSVQEGRISILNCDYTNSMFDYFLWYKKYPAEGPTFLISISSIKDKNEDGRFTVFLNKSAKHLSLHIVPSQPGDSAVYFCAATLRIGGYARFKLIFGKGTRVTVEP.